These 19 T cell receptor beta chains were all obtained from the same sample, sequenced in a study of T cell responses to AZD1222 COVID-19 vaccine. Libraries were prepared by immunoSEQ multiplex PCR; TCRdb keeps only in-frame clonotypes and omits some of them. In the table there are more than 95,000 clones, 80% to 90% of which are singletons. Sequences were derived from peripheral blood, sampled on day 0 of AZD1222 vaccination. The receptors come from an adult in good health.

DNA for the CDR3: TGTGCCAGCAGTTTAAGGAGGACAGGGAATGGCTACACCTTC. This sequence encodes CASSLRRTGNGYTF. The chain links TRBV28 to TRBJ1-2, with 8 nucleotides matching TRBD1. Germline V CDR1 and CDR2: MDHEN, SYDVKM. J was trimmed by 6 bases and V by 2 bases; bases with no gene match: 5. This CDR3 contains 14 residues.

The V gene is TRBV28, the J gene TRBJ2-3, with D possibly TRBD2 on 5 matching bases. Germline CDR1 MDHEN, CDR2 SYDVKM. The CDR3 extends over 13 amino acids. Trimming removed 4 bases at V and 3 bases at J, with 8 bases between. The CDR3 DNA sequence: TGTGCCAGCAGTTCCCCGGGGACAGATACGCAGTATTTT. It yields the protein CASSSPGTDTQYF.

The chain links TRBV5-1 to TRBJ2-1; 13 bases agree with TRBD2. V shed 4 bases and J 7 bases; nucleotides not matched to a gene: 8. Germline V CDR1 and CDR2: SGHRS, YFSETQ. The CDR3 runs 16 residues. The CDR3 DNA sequence: TGCGCCAGCAGCCTTAGGACTAGCGGGGGCCCGAATGAGCAGTTCTTC. Amino acid sequence: CASSLRTSGGPNEQFF.

The gene calls are TRBV6-5 and TRBJ1-4; D gene uncertain. The CDR3 is made up of 16 amino acids. The germline V gene has CDR1 MNHEY and CDR2 SVGAGI. With 2 bases removed from V and 0 bases from J, the gap between germline ends came to 10 bases. The CDR3, as DNA: TGTGCCAGCAGTTACCTGGGGTCCGCAACTAATGAAAAACTGTTTTTT. Encoded protein: CASSYLGSATNEKLFF.

The chain uses TRBV27 and TRBJ1-2; 7 positions agree with TRBD1. This CDR3 region has 14 residues. J lost 0 bases, V lost 6 bases, and 4 bases had no gene match. The germline V gene has CDR1 MNHEY and CDR2 SMNVEV (reference sequence). In nucleotides, the CDR3 is TGTGCCAGCAGATCGCAGGGGGCTAACTATGGCTACACCTTC. Its translation: CASRSQGANYGYTF.

The genes are TRBV10-3 and TRBJ1-2, with TRBD1 identical over 10 bases. Germline V gene data show CDR1 as ENHRY and CDR2 as SYGVKD. Losses at the gene ends were 3 bases for V and 5 bases for J; bases not matched to a gene: 6. CDR3 length: 15 amino acids. CDR3 protein: CAISDSGTGVYGYTF. CDR3 sequence (DNA): TGTGCCATCAGTGACTCCGGGACAGGGGTGTATGGCTACACCTTC.

CDR3 DNA: TGCGCCAGCAGCTTGAGGGACGGGGAAAAACTGTTTTTT. Amino acid sequence: CASSLRDGEKLFF. The chain couples TRBV5-1 to TRBJ1-4; TRBD1 is a possible D gene (5 bases). Deletions cut 1 base from V and 8 bases from J, with 9 bases between. Per the germline V gene, CDR1 is SGHRS and CDR2 is YFSETQ. The length of the CDR3 is 13 residues. Full variable domain (missing parts from reference TRBV5-1 and TRBJ1-4): KAGVTQTPRYLIKTRGQQVTLSCSPISGHRSVSWYQQTPGQGLQFLFEYFSETQRNKGNFPGRFSGRQFSNSRSEMNVSTLELGDSALYLCASSLRDGEKLFFGSGTQLSVL.

The chain uses TRBV9 and TRBJ2-3; D gene unclear. Germline values: CDR1 SGDLS, CDR2 YYNGEE. The ends were cut back, 0 bases at V and 0 bases at J, with 2 bases in the middle. The CDR3 is made up of 13 amino acids. CDR3 bases: TGTGCCAGCAGCGTAGCCAGCACAGATACGCAGTATTTT. The encoded protein is CASSVASTDTQYF.

The gene calls are TRBV19 and TRBJ1-1, with TRBD1 as a possible D gene (5 bases). The V end was cut by 8 bases, the J end by 1 base, with 14 bases between. Germline values: CDR1 LNHDA, CDR2 SQIVND (reference sequence). The CDR3 consists of 14 residues. The CDR3 reads CASELSQENTEAFF. DNA of the CDR3: TGTGCCAGTGAACTGTCACAGGAGAACACTGAAGCTTTCTTT.

The rearrangement uses TRBV6-1 and TRBJ1-3; D not certain. Germline CDR1 MNHNS, CDR2 SASEGT. The CDR3 sequence is 14 residues long. V lost 2 bases to trimming and J lost 0 bases, with 5 bases between them. In nucleotides, the CDR3 is TGTGCCAGCAGTGAATCCTTCTCTGGAAACACCATATATTTT. It is translated as CASSESFSGNTIYF.

The chain joins TRBV27 to TRBJ1-2, with a tentative D call TRBD1 (5 bases). The ends were cut back, 5 bases at V and 8 bases at J, with 15 bases in the middle. Germline V gene lookup returns CDR1 MNHEY and CDR2 SMNVEV (reference sequence). This CDR3 has 13 residues. The CDR3 nucleotides read TGTGCCAGCAGTCCCGGGACCTTCAGGGGCTACACCTTC. Translated: CASSPGTFRGYTF.

This chain connects TRBV6-5 to TRBJ1-2; D ambiguous. Trimming took off 8 bases at V and 4 bases at J, with 17 bases between the two ends. Per germline, CDR1 MNHEY and CDR2 SVGAGI. The CDR3 runs 14 residues. CDR3 sequence reads: CASGTHEALYGYTF. The CDR3 nucleotides read TGTGCCAGCGGTACCCACGAGGCCCTCTATGGCTACACCTTC.

This clone turned up a few times. The gene calls are TRBV6-5 and TRBJ2-2; D ambiguous. The CDR3 length is 13 residues. The germline V gene has CDR1 MNHEY and CDR2 SVGAGI. V lost 0 bases to trimming and J lost 6 bases, with 5 bases between them. This CDR3 reads CASSYSGPGELFF. Here the CDR3 DNA reads TGTGCCAGCAGTTACTCAGGGCCCGGGGAGCTGTTTTTT.

The chain carries TRBV19 and TRBJ2-1, with D possibly called TRBD1 or TRBD2 (5 bases each). This CDR3 has 16 residues. CDR1 is LNHDA and CDR2 is SQIVND in the germline V gene (reference sequence). V gave up 2 bases and J gave up 7 bases, with 18 bases separating them. CDR3 in amino acids: CASSIMRAGLDNEQFF. The CDR3 DNA reads TGTGCCAGTAGTATAATGCGGGCAGGGCTGGATAATGAGCAGTTCTTC. Filled out from reference TRBV19 and TRBJ2-1, the complete variable domain reads DGGITQSPKYLFRKEGQNVTLSCEQNLNHDAMYWYRQDPGQGLRLIYYSQIVNDFQKGDIAEGYSVSREKKESFPLTVTSAQKNPTAFYLCASSIMRAGLDNEQFFGPGTRLTVL.

The chain carries TRBV7-6 and TRBJ1-5; D unresolved. This CDR3 spans 15 amino acids. Germline CDR1 and CDR2: SGHVS and FNYEAQ. Trimming pared 1 base from V and 6 bases from J, leaving 13 bases between. Written as DNA, the CDR3 is TGTGCCAGCAGCTTAGTCTCCGGGGAAGGTCAGCCCCAGCATTTT. It codes for CASSLVSGEGQPQHF.

The count of this clone is one. The chain couples TRBV18 to TRBJ1-3, with D maybe TRBD1 (6 bases). The germline V gene has CDR1 KGHSH and CDR2 LQKENI. This CDR3 is built from 14 residues. With 6 bases removed from V and 4 bases from J, the gap between germline ends came to 13 bases. CDR3 region: CASSPTGAGNTIYF. CDR3 bases: TGTGCCAGCTCTCCGACAGGCGCCGGAAACACCATATATTTT.

The chain uses TRBV9 and TRBJ2-7; D might be TRBD1 (5 bases). Trimming took off 0 bases at V and 2 bases at J, with 12 bases between the two ends. Germline values: CDR1 SGDLS, CDR2 YYNGEE. This CDR3 comprises 15 residues. In DNA form, the CDR3 reads TGTGCCAGCAGCGTAGCTCCTAAAGGGGCCTACGAGCAGTACTTC. It is translated as CASSVAPKGAYEQYF.

This chain joins TRBV28 and TRBJ1-2; 7 bases map to TRBD1. V gave up 4 bases and J gave up 8 bases; unmatched junction bases: 10. Germline CDR1 MDHEN, CDR2 SYDVKM. This CDR3 spans 14 amino acids. CDR3 sequence: CASSSMPGGVGYTF. CDR3 bases: TGTGCCAGCAGTTCAATGCCAGGGGGTGTCGGCTACACCTTC.

V and J are TRBV3-1 (or the pseudogene TRBV3-2) and TRBJ2-1; 7 bases map to TRBD2. CDR1 and CDR2 (germline): LGHDT, YNNKEL (reference sequence). J lost 9 bases, V lost 5 bases, and 13 bases had no gene match. The CDR3 spans 15 residues. CDR3: CASSASGTIVGEQFF. CDR3 sequence (DNA): TGTGCCAGCAGCGCCTCCGGGACTATCGTTGGTGAGCAGTTCTTC.